Below are 14 T cell receptor beta chains sequenced from a single sample in a study of cytomegalovirus exposure and HLA in healthy donors. PCR primers comprised 60 Vbeta and 13 Jbeta primers. Repertoires were generated with immunoSEQ multiplex PCR, while TCRdb's copy carries only in-frame clones and drops some. This sample yields fewer than 130,000 clones, of which around 79% are seen a single time; approximately 3% belongs to the top ten. Sequenced input: PBMCs. Receptors were obtained from a woman in her forties in good health and CMV-seronegative.

This chain joins TRBV7-9 and TRBJ2-1, with a tentative D call TRBD2 (6 bases). The CDR3 totals 14 residues. Trimming stripped 5 bases from V and 2 bases from J, with 10 bases between. Per the germline V gene, CDR1 is SEHNR and CDR2 is FQNEAQ (reference sequence). The CDR3 region is CASSLRGTYNEQFF. In nucleotides, the CDR3 is TGTGCCAGCAGCCTCCGGGGGACCTACAATGAGCAGTTCTTC.

The rearrangement uses TRBV28 and TRBJ2-5; D unresolved. Germline V lookup: CDR1 MDHEN, CDR2 SYDVKM. V dropped 6 bases and J dropped 2 bases, with 4 bases sitting between them. The CDR3 loop spans 11 amino acids. The CDR3, as DNA: TGTGCCAGCAGCCCACAAGAGACCCAGTACTTC. Translation gives CASSPQETQYF. Drawing the rest from reference TRBV28 and TRBJ2-5, the complete variable domain is DVKVTQSSRYLVKRTGEKVFLECVQDMDHENMFWYRQDPGLGLRLIYFSYDVKMKEKGDIPEGYSVSREKKERFSLILESASTNQTSMYLCASSPQETQYFGPGTRLLVL.

The rearrangement uses TRBV30 and TRBJ2-7, with D perhaps matching TRBD1 (6 bases). The germline gives CDR1 GTSNPN, CDR2 SVGIG (reference sequence). This CDR3 contains 14 residues. Trimming left V 3 bases short and J 0 bases short, with 12 bases between. The CDR3 nucleotides are TGTGCCTGGAGAAGGGACACACGCTCCTACGAGCAGTACTTC. Its protein is CAWRRDTRSYEQYF.

The chain uses TRBV7-9 and TRBJ2-5; 9 nucleotides align to TRBD2. The closer fit of TRBJ2-7 to the DNA end suggests the J call may be wrong. The CDR3 is 13 residues long. Germline CDR1 is SEHNR and CDR2 is FQNEAQ (reference sequence). CDR3 loop: CASSYLAGSEQYF. CDR3 DNA: TGTGCCAGCAGCTATCTAGCGGGAAGCGAGCAGTACTTC.

The V gene is TRBV27, the J gene TRBJ2-1; a weak D match, TRBD1 (6 bases). CDR3 length: 15 residues. The V end lost 4 bases, the J end lost 3 bases, and 13 bases lay between the germline ends. Germline V gene data show CDR1 as MNHEY and CDR2 as SMNVEV (reference sequence). CDR3 in DNA: TGTGCCAGCAGTTATAAGGACAGCTACTACAATGAGCAGTTCTTC. Amino acid sequence: CASSYKDSYYNEQFF.

V is TRBV25-1 and J is TRBJ2-3; no definite D call. CDR3 length equals 14 residues. V gave up 1 base and J gave up 2 bases, with 7 bases separating them. From germline, CDR1 is MGHDK and CDR2 SYGVNS. The CDR3 protein is CASSEWQDTDTQYF. As DNA, the CDR3 is TGTGCCAGCAGTGAATGGCAGGACACAGATACGCAGTATTTT.

This clone was counted once. V and J are TRBV4-2 and TRBJ1-1; D is uncertain. From germline, CDR1 is LGHNA and CDR2 YNFKEQ. This CDR3 contains 14 residues. Trimming took off 0 bases at V and 1 base at J, with 6 bases between the two ends. CDR3 nucleotide sequence: TGTGCCAGCAGCCAAGACAGACAGAACACTGAAGCTTTCTTT. It codes for CASSQDRQNTEAFF.

V is TRBV4-1 and J is TRBJ2-2; 10 nucleotides line up with TRBD2. Per the germline V gene, CDR1 is MGHRA and CDR2 is YSYEKL. There are 17 residues in the CDR3. V lost 3 bases to trimming and J lost 2 bases; unmatched junction nucleotides: 6. The CDR3 spells CASSQVPSGGNTGELFF. CDR3 in DNA: TGCGCCAGCAGCCAGGTTCCTAGCGGGGGTAACACCGGGGAGCTGTTTTTT.

This sequence joins TRBV28 and TRBJ1-5, with D possibly being TRBD1 (6 bases). Looked up from germline, CDR1 is MDHEN and CDR2 is SYDVKM. The length of the CDR3 is 15 residues. V was shortened by 5 bases and J by 3 bases, with 14 bases between the two germline ends. The CDR3 nucleotides read TGTGCCAGCAGTCCGCAACAGGGAAACAATCAGCCCCAGCATTTT. This translates into CASSPQQGNNQPQHF.

CDR3 coding DNA: TGTGCCAGCAGCTTGGATGAAGGGGGTGGCTACACCTTC. It translates to CASSLDEGGGYTF. The rearrangement links TRBV5-4 to TRBJ1-2, with D possibly TRBD1 on 6 matching bases. The germline V gene encodes CDR1 SGHNT and CDR2 YYREEE (reference sequence). The germline V and J ends were trimmed by 0 bases and 7 bases, with 10 bases remaining between them. There are 13 residues in the CDR3.

The J gene is TRBJ1-1, the V gene TRBV18; D remains unclear. CDR1 and CDR2 (germline): KGHSH, LQKENI. V dropped 1 base and J dropped 4 bases, with 10 bases sitting between them. The CDR3 spans 14 residues. The CDR3 nucleotides are TGTGCCAGCTCACCACTAGAGAGAGGCACTGAAGCTTTCTTT. Translated: CASSPLERGTEAFF. The full variable domain, completed using reference TRBV18 and TRBJ1-1, is NAGVMQNPRHLVRRRGQEARLRCSPMKGHSHVYWYRQLPEEGLKFMVYLQKENIIDESGMPKERFSAEFPKEGPSILRIQQVVRGDSAAYFCASSPLERGTEAFFGQGTRLTVV.

The chain links TRBV27 to TRBJ2-1; TRBD2 agrees at 11 bases. The CDR3 sequence is 15 residues long. V was pared by 5 bases and J by 7 bases, with 7 bases of the junction left unmatched. CDR1 is MNHEY, CDR2 SMNVEV, per germline (reference sequence). CDR3 sequence: CASSPLAGGPNEQFF. In DNA, the CDR3 is TGTGCCAGCAGTCCCTTAGCGGGGGGGCCAAATGAGCAGTTCTTC.

J is TRBJ2-7 and V is TRBV7-8; D possibly corresponds to TRBD1 (8 bases). The CDR3 loop spans 14 amino acids. V was clipped by 6 bases and J by 4 bases, with 16 bases between them. In germline, CDR1 is SGHVS, CDR2 FQNEAQ. CDR3 DNA: TGTGCCAGCAGGAGCCTACAGGGGGGGTACGAGCAGTACTTC. It codes for CASRSLQGGYEQYF.

V is TRBV5-5 and J is TRBJ2-1; 9 bases fit TRBD2. V was clipped by 0 bases and J by 9 bases; unmatched bases: 7. Looked up from germline, CDR1 is SGHKS and CDR2 is YYEKEE (reference sequence). The CDR3 extends over 15 amino acids. The chain's CDR3 is CASSLGPTSGTEQFF. In nucleotides, the CDR3 is TGTGCCAGCAGCTTGGGCCCGACTAGCGGCACTGAGCAGTTCTTC.